These 17 T cell receptor beta chains came from one sample sequenced in a study of blood T cell repertoires in COVID-19. Assay used: immunoSEQ multiplex PCR; TCRdb lists only in-frame clones, some missing. Found here are more than 150,000 clones, roughly 80% of them singletons; the top ten hold over 9.5%. The sequencing sample was made of PBMCs or T cells enriched from blood (not recorded which). The source is a middle-aged man who had recovered from COVID-19.

This clone was observed a few times. The chain couples TRBV29-1 to TRBJ2-3; 7 bases are a match to TRBD2. Germline CDR1 and CDR2: SQVTM and ANQGSEA. The ends lost 7 bases at V and 6 bases at J; junction bases unmatched: 13. The CDR3 is made up of 14 amino acids. The CDR3 DNA is TGCAGCGCCTGGTGGGAGGGCTTCCGGGATACGCAGTATTTT. This translates into CSAWWEGFRDTQYF.

The V call is TRBV6-2 or TRBV6-3, the J call TRBJ2-1, with a tentative D call TRBD2 (5 bases). The CDR3 consists of 18 residues. V lost 3 bases and J 4 bases, leaving 22 bases between the germline ends. Germline V CDR1 and CDR2: MNHEY, SVGEGT. CDR3 protein: CASSYGPQSGGGYNEQFF. CDR3 nucleotide sequence: TGTGCCAGCAGTTATGGTCCCCAGTCCGGAGGCGGGTACAATGAGCAGTTCTTC.

The chain links TRBV6-5 to TRBJ1-2; 8 bases are a match to TRBD1. Germline CDR1 is MNHEY and CDR2 is SVGAGI. The ends lost 7 bases at V and 4 bases at J; junction bases unmatched: 11. The CDR3 is 15 residues long. The CDR3 sequence: CASILRTGMPYGYTF. The CDR3 DNA sequence: TGTGCCAGCATTCTAAGGACAGGGATGCCCTATGGCTACACCTTC.

This clone has a single count. V usage is TRBV29-1 and J usage is TRBJ2-3; TRBD2 matches 9 bases. This CDR3 comprises 14 residues. Looked up from germline, CDR1 is SQVTM and CDR2 is ANQGSEA. V trimming: 7 bases; J trimming: 0 bases; junction bases outside the gene matches: 5. In DNA form, the CDR3 reads TGCAGCGGCGGACTAGCGATGAGCACAGATACGCAGTATTTT. Translation: CSGGLAMSTDTQYF.

The CDR3 is CASSRDSSSGNTIYF. As DNA, the CDR3 is TGTGCCAGCTCAAGGGACAGCAGCTCTGGAAACACCATATATTTT. The chain recombines TRBV18 with TRBJ1-3; TRBD1 agrees at 7 bases. Germline CDR1 reads KGHSH; CDR2 reads LQKENI. Trimming cost V 5 bases and J 0 bases; bases outside gene matches: 4. There are 15 residues in the CDR3.

The chain combines TRBV7-2 with TRBJ2-1; 10 nucleotides match TRBD2. Germline V lookup: CDR1 SGHTA, CDR2 FQGNSA. V trimming: 4 bases; J trimming: 7 bases; junction bases outside the gene matches: 16. The CDR3 is 18 amino acids. CDR3 nucleotides: TGTGCCAGCAGCTCCTTAGCGGGAGGTAGTTTATGGATAAATGAGCAGTTCTTC. It codes for CASSSLAGGSLWINEQFF.

The chain uses TRBV6-4 and TRBJ2-3; D possibly corresponds to TRBD1 (6 bases). CDR3 length: 13 amino acids. Trimming took 4 bases from V and 5 from J, leaving 10 bases between them. Germline V gene sequence: CDR1 MRHNA, CDR2 SNTAGT. In DNA form, the CDR3 reads TGTGCCAGCAGTGTGCGGACAGAAGATACGCAGTATTTT. Protein sequence: CASSVRTEDTQYF.

The chain joins TRBV7-3 to TRBJ2-2; tentative D call: TRBD2 (6 bases). The CDR3 totals 14 residues. Looked up from germline, CDR1 is SGHTA and CDR2 is FQGTGA. V lost 5 bases, J lost 4 bases, and 11 bases lay in between. CDR3 sequence reads: CASSPSGVTGELFF. The CDR3 DNA reads as TGTGCCAGCAGCCCATCGGGGGTCACCGGGGAGCTGTTTTTT.

The chain joins TRBV5-1 to TRBJ2-3, with TRBD2 identical over 10 bases. Germline loops: CDR1 SGHRS, CDR2 YFSETQ. The CDR3 totals 15 residues. The trim removed 5 bases at V and 2 bases at J, leaving 5 bases unmatched. The CDR3 DNA follows: TGCGCCAGCAGAGGTCTAGCGGGAGCCACAGATACGCAGTATTTT. Protein sequence: CASRGLAGATDTQYF. Full variable domain (outside the CDR3, taken from reference TRBV5-1 and TRBJ2-3): KAGVTQTPRYLIKTRGQQVTLSCSPISGHRSVSWYQQTPGQGLQFLFEYFSETQRNKGNFPGRFSGRQFSNSRSEMNVSTLELGDSALYLCASRGLAGATDTQYFGPGTRLTVL.

V usage is TRBV5-1 and J usage is TRBJ2-2, with D unclear. The CDR3 has 13 residues. The germline V and J ends were trimmed by 0 bases and 3 bases, with 3 bases remaining between them. Germline V lookup: CDR1 SGHRS, CDR2 YFSETQ. DNA for the CDR3: TGCGCCAGCAGCTTGGCCTACACCGGGGAGCTGTTTTTT. This encodes CASSLAYTGELFF.

This rearrangement joins TRBV5-5 to TRBJ2-7, with 7 nucleotides matching TRBD1. The length of the CDR3 is 15 residues. Looked up from germline, CDR1 is SGHKS and CDR2 is YYEKEE (reference sequence). The V gene end was trimmed by 0 bases and the J gene end by 1 base; junction bases not matched to a gene: 4. The CDR3 nucleotides read TGTGCCAGCAGCTTGGACGGGACAGAGTCCTACGAGCAGTACTTC. Its translation: CASSLDGTESYEQYF.

The chain links TRBV5-4 to TRBJ2-7; 8 bases are shared with TRBD2. The CDR3 extends over 13 amino acids. V lost 2 bases, J lost 6 bases, and 4 bases stayed unmatched. The germline gives CDR1 SGHNT, CDR2 YYREEE (reference sequence). The CDR3 DNA reads as TGTGCCAGCAGCTTAGCGGGAGCTGTCGAGCAGTACGTC. It encodes CASSLAGAVEQYV.

This sequence joins TRBV7-2 and TRBJ2-7, with TRBD1 identical over 12 bases. J lost 3 bases, V lost 1 base, and 7 bases had no gene match. Germline assignment: CDR1 SGHTA and CDR2 FQGNSA. The length of the CDR3 is 17 residues. This CDR3 is CASSLGDRGLLFYEQYF. The CDR3 bases are TGTGCCAGCAGCTTAGGGGACAGGGGGCTTCTGTTCTACGAGCAGTACTTC.

This chain uses TRBV7-7 with TRBJ2-3; TRBD2 matches 15 bases. With 3 bases clipped from V and 5 bases from J, the junction kept 0 bases outside the gene matches. Germline assignment: CDR1 SSHAT and CDR2 FNYEAQ (reference sequence). The CDR3 length is 15 residues. Here the CDR3 reads CASSLGLAGGDTQYF. In DNA, the CDR3 is TGTGCCAGCAGCTTGGGACTAGCGGGAGGAGATACGCAGTATTTT.

The chain uses TRBV4-3 and TRBJ2-3; D gene ambiguous. The germline gives CDR1 LGHNA, CDR2 YSLEER. V shed 1 base and J shed 2 bases, with 13 bases lying between them. The CDR3 has 16 residues. The CDR3 spells CASSQVGSVTTDTQYF. The CDR3 region has the DNA TGCGCCAGCAGCCAAGTCGGCAGCGTGACCACAGATACGCAGTATTTT.

This clone was seen a few times. The genes are TRBV9 and TRBJ1-5; D ambiguous. V shed 0 bases and J shed 3 bases, with 7 bases lying between them. Germline-derived CDR1 and CDR2 are SGDLS and YYNGEE. The CDR3 consists of 14 residues. The CDR3 coding sequence is TGTGCCAGCAGCGTAGGCACAGTCAATCAGCCCCAGCATTTT. Protein product: CASSVGTVNQPQHF.

V gene TRBV6-5 combines with J gene TRBJ1-3; 9 positions match TRBD1. Germline V gene sequence: CDR1 MNHEY, CDR2 SVGAGI. This CDR3 comprises 16 residues. J gave up 6 bases and V 2 bases, and 8 bases lay outside the gene matches. The CDR3: CASSYTQTGGLNTIYF. The DNA for the CDR3 is TGTGCCAGCAGTTACACTCAGACAGGGGGGCTAAACACCATATATTTT.